The sequence of this T cell receptor (beta chain) was determined in a study of blood T cells in healthy people across ages. Per sample, a minimum of 6.5 million PBMCs were isolated. Alongside a J-beta primer mix, a sample-barcoded 5' primer served in a second PCR lasting roughly 7 to 11 cycles. TCRdb reprocessed the 5' RACE reads with MiXCR, giving one entry per CDR3 protein. The data show over 1.5 million distinct CDR3 sequences, around half seen once. The CDR3 has 15 residues. CDR1 LNHNV and CDR2 YYDKDF come from the germline V gene (reference sequence). Between the trimmed V and J ends, which lost 1 base and 0 bases, there was a span of 8 bases.

The clonotype was recovered from a woman between 35 and 50 years old in good health. The rearrangement joins TRBV15 to TRBJ2-3; D call uncertain. The sequencing input was blood. The CDR3 DNA follows: TGTGCCACCAGCAGAGGCAGAGCTAGCACAGATACGCAGTATTTT. Amino acid sequence: CATSRGRASTDTQYF.